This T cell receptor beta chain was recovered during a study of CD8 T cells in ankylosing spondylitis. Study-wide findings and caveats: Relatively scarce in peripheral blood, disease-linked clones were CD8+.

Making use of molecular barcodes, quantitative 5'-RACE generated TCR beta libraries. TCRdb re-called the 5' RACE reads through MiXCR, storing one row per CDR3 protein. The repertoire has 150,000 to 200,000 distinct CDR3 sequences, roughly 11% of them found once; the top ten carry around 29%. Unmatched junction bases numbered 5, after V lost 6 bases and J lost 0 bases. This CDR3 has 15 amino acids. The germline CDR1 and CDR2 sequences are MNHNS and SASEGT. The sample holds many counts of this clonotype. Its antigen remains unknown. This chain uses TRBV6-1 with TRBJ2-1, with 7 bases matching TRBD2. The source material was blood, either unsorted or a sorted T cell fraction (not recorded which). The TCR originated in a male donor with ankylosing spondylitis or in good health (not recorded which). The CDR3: CASRKTGGSYNEQFF. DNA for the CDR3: TGTGCCAGCAGGAAAACGGGAGGCTCCTACAATGAGCAGTTCTTC.